This T cell receptor beta chain stems from a study of blood T cell repertoires in COVID-19. TCRdb's copy holds only in-frame clones and misses some; the assay was immunoSEQ multiplex PCR. The sample gives about 290,000 clones, over 85% of which show up once; 11% is in the top ten. Germline V gene sequence: CDR1 SGHRS, CDR2 YFSETQ. The CDR3 totals 14 residues. J was trimmed by 4 bases and V by 5 bases; bases with no gene match: 5. This receptor was obtained from a woman in her thirties with COVID-19, enrolled during active disease. Sequencing was carried out using peripheral blood. The V gene is TRBV5-1, the J gene TRBJ2-2, with 7 positions matching TRBD2. This chain's CDR3 is CASRVAGVTGELFF. In nucleotides, the CDR3 is TGCGCCAGCAGGGTAGCGGGCGTCACCGGGGAGCTGTTTTTT.